A single sample gave rise to the 16 T cell receptor beta chains below, sequenced in a study of blood T cells in healthy people across ages (dated by TCRdb to between 2014 and 2017). Libraries were built with 5' RACE. The instrument given in TCRdb is Illumina HiSeq 2500. The second PCR ran for about 6 to 11 cycles and used a J-beta primer mix along with a sample-barcoded 5' primer. TCRdb took the public reads, trimmed them with fastp at Q25, ran MiXCR for clone calling and kept in-frame beta chains. Rows with one shared CDR3 protein collapse into an entry with the most common genes and DNA. The sample profile shows hundreds of thousands of distinct CDR3 sequences; 58% of them were found once. The ten largest make up 22% of the sample. Sequencing was performed on blood. The receptors come from a young man in good health.

The chain recombines TRBV12-3 or TRBV12-4 with TRBJ2-3; D call uncertain. V was trimmed by 5 bases and J by 2 bases, leaving 11 bases between them. This CDR3 spans 14 amino acids. The CDR3 nucleotides read TGTGCCAGCAGTCAAATGATCTCCACAGATACGCAGTATTTT. Translation: CASSQMISTDTQYF.

This clonotype has a handful of counts. The gene calls are TRBV12-3 or TRBV12-4 and TRBJ2-3, with D possibly TRBD2 on 6 matching bases. Trimming cost V 1 base and J 0 bases, with 8 bases left between them. The CDR3 has 15 residues. For the CDR3, the DNA is TGTGCCAGCAGTTTAGGCGGGACTAGCACAGATACGCAGTATTTT. Its protein product is CASSLGGTSTDTQYF.

The DNA of the CDR3 is TGTGCCAGCAGCTTAAGACAGGGCTACACCTTC. Translation gives CASSLRQGYTF. V and J are TRBV7-9 and TRBJ1-2; a possible D gene is TRBD1 (5 bases). CDR3 length equals 11 residues. CDR1 is SEHNR and CDR2 is FQNEAQ in the germline V gene (reference sequence). Trimming cost V 2 bases and J 8 bases, with 6 bases left between them.

The V call is TRBV12-3 or TRBV12-4, the J call TRBJ1-4; D not certain. The length of the CDR3 is 14 residues. The germline V and J ends were trimmed by 6 bases and 1 base, with 9 bases remaining between them. The CDR3 reads CASSTPGTNEKLFF. The CDR3 region has the DNA TGTGCCAGCAGCACCCCGGGAACTAATGAAAAACTGTTTTTT.

In its sample, this clonotype was seen a few times. V gene TRBV28 combines with J gene TRBJ1-2, with a possible D match to TRBD1 (5 bases). CDR1 is MDHEN and CDR2 is SYDVKM in the germline V gene. Trimming cost V 5 bases and J 6 bases, with 19 bases left between them. This CDR3 contains 15 residues. This CDR3 reads CASSRGRLSTHGYTF. Written as DNA, the CDR3 is TGTGCCAGCAGTAGGGGCAGGTTGAGTACCCATGGCTACACCTTC.

J is TRBJ2-1 and V is TRBV20-1; no reliable D call. This CDR3 has 14 amino acids. Trimming took off 6 bases at V and 0 bases at J, with 12 bases between the two ends. The germline V gene encodes CDR1 DFQATT and CDR2 SNEGSKA (reference sequence). CDR3 protein: CSAPVVPSYNEQFF. As DNA, the CDR3 is TGCAGTGCCCCGGTGGTGCCCTCCTACAATGAGCAGTTCTTC.

The chain employs TRBV7-2 and TRBJ2-5; possible D gene TRBD2, 6 bases. V lost 2 bases to trimming and J lost 5 bases, with 12 bases between them. The germline CDR1 and CDR2 sequences are SGHTA and FQGNSA. The CDR3 contains 14 residues. The CDR3 DNA reads TGTGCCAGCAGCTTAAGGCCGGCGGGGGAGACCCAGTACTTC. Residues: CASSLRPAGETQYF.

This clonotype came up a few times. CDR3: CASSDRGRGTDTQYF. The CDR3 DNA sequence: TGTGCCAGCAGTGATCGAGGACGAGGCACAGATACGCAGTATTTT. This chain uses TRBV6-4 with TRBJ2-3, with D unclear. Trimming pared 3 bases from V and 1 base from J, leaving 11 bases between. This CDR3 has 15 amino acids. CDR1 is MRHNA and CDR2 is SNTAGT in the germline V gene.

The rearrangement links TRBV3-1 to TRBJ1-2; no clear D gene. This CDR3 contains 14 residues. Looked up from germline, CDR1 is LGHDT and CDR2 is YNNKEL (reference sequence). V gave up 1 base and J gave up 8 bases, with 14 bases separating them. The CDR3 sequence is CASSQVGRPRGYTF. For the CDR3, the DNA is TGTGCCAGCAGCCAAGTGGGTCGGCCGAGAGGCTACACCTTC.

The chain carries TRBV7-2 and TRBJ1-6; TRBD1 might be the D (6 bases). Germline values: CDR1 SGHTA, CDR2 FQGNSA. The V gene lost 0 bases and the J gene lost 4 bases, with 10 bases spanning the gap. This CDR3 region has 16 residues. The CDR3 spells CASSLAGTSYNSPLHF. The DNA for the CDR3 is TGTGCCAGCAGCTTAGCCGGGACATCGTATAATTCACCCCTCCACTTT. Supplemented by reference TRBV7-2 and TRBJ1-6, the full variable domain reads GAGVSQSPSNKVTEKGKDVELRCDPISGHTALYWYRQSLGQGLEFLIYFQGNSAPDKSGLPSDRFSAERTGGSVSTLTIQRTQQEDSAVYLCASSLAGTSYNSPLHFGNGTRLTVT.

In its sample, this clonotype was seen once. The chain carries TRBV2 and TRBJ1-2; a possible D gene is TRBD1 (6 bases). The CDR3 consists of 14 residues. Germline V gives CDR1 SNHLY, CDR2 FYNNEI. V was trimmed by 8 bases and J by 8 bases, leaving 21 bases between them. CDR3 residues: CASPVAQGGGGYTF. The DNA of the CDR3 is TGTGCCAGCCCGGTCGCACAGGGCGGTGGAGGCTACACCTTC. Filled out from reference TRBV2 and TRBJ1-2, the complete variable domain reads EPEVTQTPSHQVTQMGQEVILRCVPISNHLYFYWYRQILGQKVEFLVSFYNNEISEKSEIFDDQFSVERPDGSNFTLKIRSTKLEDSAMYFCASPVAQGGGGYTFGSGTRLTVV.

This clonotype has a handful of counts. This chain joins TRBV2 and TRBJ2-1; 7 bases are shared with TRBD2. CDR3 length: 13 residues. J gave up 8 bases and V 8 bases, and 9 bases lay outside the gene matches. From germline, CDR1 is SNHLY and CDR2 FYNNEI. The CDR3 DNA is TGTGCCAGCCCGGGAGGAGTCAAAGATGAGCAGTTCTTC. This gives the protein CASPGGVKDEQFF.

The chain joins TRBV15 to TRBJ1-1; D unresolved. Germline assignment: CDR1 LNHNV and CDR2 YYDKDF (reference sequence). Trimming shortened V by 5 bases and J by 0 bases, and 7 bases separated the two germline ends. This CDR3 contains 13 residues. CDR3 amino acids: CATSVALNTEAFF. The CDR3, as DNA: TGTGCCACCAGCGTTGCCTTGAACACTGAAGCTTTCTTT.

V usage is TRBV21-1 and J usage is TRBJ2-1. TRBV21-1 is a pseudogene. This CDR3 is 12 amino acids long. The CDR3 loop is CASSSKRHEQFF. The CDR3 DNA follows: TGTGCCAGCAGCTCGAAGAGGCATGAGCAGTTCTTC.

The genes are TRBV6-2 or TRBV6-3 and TRBJ2-1; 9 bases match TRBD2. V shed 6 bases, J shed 4 bases, and the junction held 7 bases outside the gene matches. The length of the CDR3 is 15 residues. In germline, CDR1 is MNHEY, CDR2 SVGEGT. The CDR3 protein is CASRAGGLGYNEQFF. The CDR3 DNA reads as TGTGCCAGCAGAGCGGGAGGTTTGGGTTACAATGAGCAGTTCTTC.

The chain has TRBV20-1 and TRBJ2-7, with TRBD1 matching 9 bases. V gave up 4 bases and J gave up 3 bases; unmatched junction bases: 10. Germline assignment: CDR1 DFQATT and CDR2 SNEGSKA (reference sequence). The CDR3 has 15 residues. Written as DNA, the CDR3 is TGCAGTGCTATGACAGGGGGACCGGACTACTACGAGCAGTACTTC. This sequence encodes CSAMTGGPDYYEQYF.